This T cell receptor (beta chain) stems from a study of early T cells in non-severe SARS-CoV-2 infection. CDR3 length: 14 residues. CDR1 is DFQATT, CDR2 SNEGSKA, per germline (reference sequence). The ends were cut back, 8 bases at V and 2 bases at J, with 18 bases in the middle. Each CDR3 protein gets one entry after TCRdb re-called the 5' RACE reads with MiXCR. The sample lists tens of thousands of distinct CDR3 sequences, more than 9% occurring once. The chain joins TRBV20-1 to TRBJ2-5; D is perhaps TRBD2 (6 bases). The sequence came from an adult who was a healthcare worker with PCR-confirmed SARS-CoV-2 infection or an uninfected control (not recorded which). The sample taken for sequencing was whole blood. The CDR3 spells CSSSASAGQETQYF. The CDR3 DNA follows: TGCAGTTCCTCCGCTAGCGCGGGGCAAGAGACCCAGTACTTC.